This T cell receptor beta chain was identified during a study of shared T cell receptors in the human thymus. Assay used: immunoSEQ multiplex PCR; TCRdb lists only in-frame clones, some missing. This sample has hundreds of thousands of clones, with approximately 89% found just once. The CDR3 totals 16 residues. Trimming removed 0 bases at V and 2 bases at J, with 14 bases between. The germline V gene encodes CDR1 LGHNA and CDR2 YSLEER. These same records also appear under a second study, on human thymus T cells. That source reports: Samples came from healthy Finnish infants during open corrective cardiac surgery.

The TCR was taken from a boy younger than two with a congenital heart defect. Sample: thymocytes. The chain carries TRBV4-3 and TRBJ2-7; D unresolved. Here the CDR3 DNA reads TGCGCCAGCAGCCAAGATACCCATGAACCGGCCTACGAGCAGTACTTC. Translated: CASSQDTHEPAYEQYF.